This entry is about one TCR beta chain. Its antigen is not identified. The data derive from a study of cytomegalovirus exposure and HLA in healthy donors. Study-wide points: The only immune exposure information that was available was CMV serostatus.

The germline V and J ends were trimmed by 6 bases and 0 bases, with 23 bases remaining between them. Germline CDR1 MDHEN, CDR2 SYDVKM. The length of the CDR3 is 18 residues. The PCR contained 60 Vbeta and 13 Jbeta primers. Some clones are missing from TCRdb's copy, which holds only in-frame ones; the method was immunoSEQ multiplex PCR. Altogether roughly 190,000 clones are present, about 83% being singletons, with the ten largest covering roughly 10%. This TCR was sampled from a woman between 50 and 59 years old in good health and CMV-seropositive. The sample comprised PBMCs. The chain employs TRBV28 and TRBJ1-1; no clear D. The CDR3 coding sequence is TGTGCCAGCAGCCGGCGTCGGGATTGGAGCGGGATGAACACTGAAGCTTTCTTT. This encodes CASSRRRDWSGMNTEAFF.